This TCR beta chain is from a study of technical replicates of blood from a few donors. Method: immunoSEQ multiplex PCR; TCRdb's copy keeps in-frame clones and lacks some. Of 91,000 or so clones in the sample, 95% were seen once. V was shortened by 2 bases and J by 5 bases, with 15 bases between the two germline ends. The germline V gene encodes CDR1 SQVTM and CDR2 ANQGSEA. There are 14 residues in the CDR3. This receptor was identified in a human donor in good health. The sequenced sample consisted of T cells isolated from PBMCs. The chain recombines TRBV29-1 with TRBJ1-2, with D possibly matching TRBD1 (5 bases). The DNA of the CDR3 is TGCAGCGTTGAATTATTAGGCCGGGGGTATGGCTACACCTTC. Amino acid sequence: CSVELLGRGYGYTF.